The 27 T cell receptor beta chains given below trace back to one sample, sequenced in a study of cytomegalovirus exposure and HLA in healthy donors (TCRdb year 2017). The method was the immunoSEQ multiplex PCR assay. TCRdb holds this immuneACCESS table with in-frame rearrangements only. Some clones are missing; in checked studies, unresolved V genes explain under half, and the rest has no known cause. Present in this sample are tens of thousands of clones, approximately 95% of which were seen just once. The ten largest clones add up to approximately 6.3% of the sample. Sample: PBMCs. The receptors stem from a young woman in good health and CMV-seronegative.

The V and J genes are TRBV4-1 and TRBJ2-1; 8 bases map to TRBD1. The junction had 11 bases not matched to a gene; V was cut back by 2 bases and J by 8 bases. The V gene's germline CDR1 is MGHRA and CDR2 YSYEKL. The CDR3 runs to 16 residues. The CDR3 DNA reads TGCGCCAGCAGCCAACTGGACAGGGTATTTTCCCATGAGCAGTTCTTC. Encoded protein: CASSQLDRVFSHEQFF.

The genes are TRBV19 and TRBJ1-1, with 9 positions matching TRBD1. V lost 4 bases to trimming and J lost 8 bases; unmatched junction nucleotides: 8. From germline, CDR1 is LNHDA and CDR2 SQIVND (reference sequence). The CDR3 sequence is 14 residues long. CDR3 in amino acids: CASSTFRDRVEAFF. For the CDR3, the DNA is TGTGCCAGTAGTACTTTCCGGGACAGGGTAGAAGCTTTCTTT.

The V call is TRBV5-1, the J call TRBJ1-2; D may be TRBD1 (6 bases). Deletions cut 0 bases from V and 3 bases from J, with 9 bases between. Germline CDR1 SGHRS, CDR2 YFSETQ. CDR3 length: 14 amino acids. CDR3 in amino acids: CASSLVSGDYGYTF. As DNA, the CDR3 is TGCGCCAGCAGCTTGGTTTCAGGGGACTATGGCTACACCTTC.

V gene TRBV5-1 combines with J gene TRBJ2-1; 9 bases match TRBD2. The CDR3 sequence is 15 residues long. V lost 0 bases to trimming and J lost 9 bases; unmatched junction nucleotides: 7. Germline lookup yields CDR1 SGHRS and CDR2 YFSETQ. CDR3 nucleotide sequence: TGCGCCAGCAGCTTGGAGGCGGGAGGGCCCGGTGAGCAGTTCTTC. It translates to CASSLEAGGPGEQFF. The full variable domain, rest sourced from reference TRBV5-1 and TRBJ2-1, is KAGVTQTPRYLIKTRGQQVTLSCSPISGHRSVSWYQQTPGQGLQFLFEYFSETQRNKGNFPGRFSGRQFSNSRSEMNVSTLELGDSALYLCASSLEAGGPGEQFFGPGTRLTVL.

This chain uses TRBV29-1 with TRBJ2-1; D might be TRBD1 (5 bases). Trimming left V 4 bases short and J 12 bases short, with 19 bases between. The CDR3 is made up of 13 amino acids. Germline V gene lookup returns CDR1 SQVTM and CDR2 ANQGSEA. DNA of the CDR3: TGCAGCGTTGGGGGCCTCCTAAATCAATGGCAGTTCTTC. The encoded protein is CSVGGLLNQWQFF.

The chain carries TRBV7-9 and TRBJ2-3, with TRBD2 identical over 9 bases. The CDR3 extends over 15 amino acids. Unmatched junction bases numbered 5, after V lost 5 bases and J lost 2 bases. CDR1 is SEHNR, CDR2 FQNEAQ, per germline (reference sequence). CDR3 region: CASSRSGGTTDTQYF. The CDR3, as DNA: TGTGCCAGCAGCCGAAGCGGGGGGACCACAGATACGCAGTATTTT.

The J gene is TRBJ2-6, the V gene TRBV19; D possibly corresponds to TRBD2 (5 bases). This CDR3 spans 18 amino acids. V was trimmed by 3 bases and J by 0 bases, leaving 15 bases between them. Germline CDR1 LNHDA, CDR2 SQIVND (reference sequence). The CDR3 DNA reads TGTGCCAGTAGTATTCGTGGTTCGGGAAACTCTGGGGCCAACGTCCTGACTTTC. It is translated as CASSIRGSGNSGANVLTF.

The CDR3 DNA sequence: TGTGCCAGCAGCTTAGGACTAGCGGGAGTGGGCTACAATGAGCAGTTCTTC. Residues: CASSLGLAGVGYNEQFF. The V gene is TRBV7-9, the J gene TRBJ2-1; 12 bases are shared with TRBD2. The V gene end was trimmed by 1 base and the J gene end by 3 bases; junction bases not matched to a gene: 4. The CDR3 extends over 17 amino acids. Per germline, CDR1 SEHNR and CDR2 FQNEAQ (reference sequence).

The V call is TRBV27, the J call TRBJ2-7; TRBD2 might be the D (5 bases). V lost 11 bases and J 6 bases, leaving 20 bases between the germline ends. This CDR3 region has 13 residues. The V gene's germline CDR1 is MNHEY and CDR2 SMNVEV (reference sequence). The chain's CDR3 is CAAAVAKGREQYV. CDR3 sequence (DNA): TGTGCCGCAGCAGTAGCGAAAGGGCGCGAGCAGTACGTC.

The chain combines TRBV5-1 with TRBJ2-3; TRBD2 is a possible D gene (6 bases). Trimming removed 0 bases at V and 2 bases at J, with 13 bases between. Germline V gene data show CDR1 as SGHRS and CDR2 as YFSETQ. This CDR3 contains 16 residues. The CDR3 DNA sequence: TGCGCCAGCAGCTTGGGGCGGGGCGGGCTCACAGATACGCAGTATTTT. As protein: CASSLGRGGLTDTQYF.

The chain is built from TRBV7-6 and TRBJ2-2, with D possibly being TRBD2 (6 bases). V gave up 6 bases and J gave up 7 bases, with 15 bases separating them. Germline V gives CDR1 SGHVS, CDR2 FNYEAQ. The CDR3 totals 14 residues. CDR3 DNA sequence: TGTGCCAGCAGGAAGACTAGGCTGGGCGGGGAGCTGTTTTTT. Protein product: CASRKTRLGGELFF.

The chain joins TRBV5-8 to TRBJ2-7, with 9 bases that match TRBD1. Germline lookup yields CDR1 SGHTS and CDR2 YDEGEE. This CDR3 is built from 14 residues. V dropped 7 bases and J dropped 4; count of bases not matched to a gene: 9. The CDR3 DNA sequence: TGTGCCAGCCTCCTAGGGGACAGGGCGTACGAGCAGTACTTC. Translating gives CASLLGDRAYEQYF.

V usage is TRBV11-2 and J usage is TRBJ2-7; 9 nucleotides agree with TRBD1. The CDR3 is made up of 14 amino acids. Germline V lookup: CDR1 SGHAT, CDR2 FQNNGV. V shed 2 bases and J 4 bases; nucleotides not matched to a gene: 3. As DNA, the CDR3 is TGTGCCAGCAGCTTATGGGACAGGGATTACGAGCAGTACTTC. It yields the protein CASSLWDRDYEQYF.

The J gene is TRBJ1-2, the V gene TRBV5-5; 7 nucleotides agree with TRBD1. Losses at the gene ends were 5 bases for V and 7 bases for J; bases not matched to a gene: 11. Germline-derived CDR1 and CDR2 are SGHKS and YYEKEE (reference sequence). This CDR3 is 14 amino acids long. CDR3 amino acids: CASSFIGTEGGYTF. CDR3 DNA sequence: TGTGCCAGCAGTTTTATTGGGACAGAAGGTGGCTACACCTTC.

V and J are TRBV5-1 and TRBJ1-1; tentatively, D is TRBD1 (6 bases). The length of the CDR3 is 15 residues. V was clipped by 4 bases and J by 2 bases, with 15 bases between them. Per the germline V gene, CDR1 is SGHRS and CDR2 is YFSETQ. CDR3 nucleotides: TGCGCCAGCAGCATTGATGGGGGACAAAACACTGAAGCTTTCTTT. Protein sequence: CASSIDGGQNTEAFF.

The J gene is TRBJ1-1, the V gene TRBV28, with D unresolved. Per germline, CDR1 MDHEN and CDR2 SYDVKM. The V and J ends lost 3 bases and 1 base respectively, with 6 bases between them. CDR3 length: 13 residues. The CDR3 region is CASSLAENTEAFF. Written as DNA, the CDR3 is TGTGCCAGCAGTTTGGCAGAGAACACTGAAGCTTTCTTT.

V gene TRBV15 combines with J gene TRBJ2-1, with 7 bases lining up with TRBD2. Germline-derived CDR1 and CDR2 are LNHNV and YYDKDF (reference sequence). V shed 5 bases and J 6 bases; nucleotides not matched to a gene: 10. The CDR3 sequence is 15 residues long. In DNA, the CDR3 is TGTGCCACCAGCCAGGCTAGCGGAGCTTTCAATGAGCAGTTCTTC. Amino acids: CATSQASGAFNEQFF. The full variable domain, in which reference TRBV15 and TRBJ2-1 provide the parts outside the CDR3, is DAMVIQNPRYQVTQFGKPVTLSCSQTLNHNVMYWYQQKSSQAPKLLFHYYDKDFNNEADTPDNFQSRRPNTSFCFLDIRSPGLGDTAMYLCATSQASGAFNEQFFGPGTRLTVL.

The chain couples TRBV12-5 to TRBJ2-1, with a weak D call TRBD1 (7 bases). This CDR3 has 15 amino acids. V lost 6 bases to trimming and J lost 2 bases, with 14 bases between them. Germline V gene data show CDR1 as LGHNT and CDR2 as FRNRAP. CDR3 sequence: CASGPQGGTYNEQFF. CDR3 DNA: TGTGCTAGTGGCCCCCAGGGGGGTACCTACAATGAGCAGTTCTTC.

This clone was observed a single time. V usage is TRBV5-1 and J usage is TRBJ1-1; 9 bases align to TRBD1. Germline V lookup: CDR1 SGHRS, CDR2 YFSETQ. This CDR3 region has 18 residues. With 1 base clipped from V and 6 bases from J, the junction kept 16 bases outside the gene matches. The CDR3 DNA sequence: TGCGCCAGCAGCTTGAGAGGGGACAGGGTTAGAGGATCATCTGAAGCTTTCTTT. Its protein is CASSLRGDRVRGSSEAFF.

The chain carries TRBV5-1 and TRBJ1-1; 10 bases are a match to TRBD1. V gave up 3 bases and J gave up 3 bases; unmatched junction bases: 5. The CDR3 is 15 amino acids. Germline CDR1 reads SGHRS; CDR2 reads YFSETQ. CDR3 protein: CASSSGTGVYTEAFF. The DNA for the CDR3 is TGCGCCAGCAGCTCAGGGACAGGGGTATACACTGAAGCTTTCTTT. Based on the CDR3 plus reference TRBV5-1 and TRBJ1-1, the full variable domain is KAGVTQTPRYLIKTRGQQVTLSCSPISGHRSVSWYQQTPGQGLQFLFEYFSETQRNKGNFPGRFSGRQFSNSRSEMNVSTLELGDSALYLCASSSGTGVYTEAFFGQGTRLTVV.

V is TRBV7-9 and J is TRBJ2-7, with D possibly matching TRBD2 (6 bases). There are 14 residues in the CDR3. CDR1 and CDR2 from the germline V gene are SEHNR and FQNEAQ (reference sequence). Trimming took off 0 bases at V and 5 bases at J, with 11 bases between the two ends. The CDR3, as DNA: TGTGCCAGCAGCTTAGCGGAGACTAGTCACGAGCAGTACGTC. Amino acid sequence: CASSLAETSHEQYV.

The J gene is TRBJ1-2, the V gene TRBV12-5; the match to TRBD1 covers 9 bases. CDR1 and CDR2 (germline): LGHNT, FRNRAP. Germline trimming cut 6 bases from V and 6 bases from J; bases unmatched to any gene: 5. The CDR3 extends over 13 amino acids. The CDR3 DNA follows: TGTGCTAGTGGCACAGGGGGCGCGGATGGCTACACCTTC. Translating it yields CASGTGGADGYTF.

This chain links TRBV6-5 with TRBJ1-3, with a weak D call TRBD1 (6 bases). V was cut by 5 bases and J by 2 bases, with 10 bases left in between. The germline V gene has CDR1 MNHEY and CDR2 SVGAGI. The CDR3 is made up of 14 amino acids. CDR3 DNA: TGTGCCAGCAGTCCCGGGACAACTGGAAACACCATATATTTT. Translating it yields CASSPGTTGNTIYF.

The chain has TRBV5-4 and TRBJ1-1; D is perhaps TRBD1 (6 bases). Germline V gene sequence: CDR1 SGHNT, CDR2 YYREEE (reference sequence). V lost 0 bases, J lost 1 base, and 7 bases lay in between. CDR3 length: 14 residues. CDR3 protein: CASSLGQENTEAFF. The DNA of the CDR3 is TGTGCCAGCAGCTTGGGACAGGAGAACACTGAAGCTTTCTTT.

This clone was seen only once. This rearrangement joins TRBV30 to TRBJ2-1; no clear D. Germline lookup yields CDR1 GTSNPN and CDR2 SVGIG (reference sequence). The CDR3 totals 14 residues. V was pared by 8 bases and J by 0 bases, with 14 bases between. Here the CDR3 DNA reads TGTGCCGTGGAGCGCGATAGCTCCTACAATGAGCAGTTCTTC. Translating it yields CAVERDSSYNEQFF.

This chain connects TRBV4-1 to TRBJ2-5; D is uncertain. V lost 1 base and J 1 base, leaving 7 bases between the germline ends. This CDR3 spans 14 amino acids. CDR1 is MGHRA and CDR2 is YSYEKL in the germline V gene. In nucleotides, the CDR3 is TGCGCCAGCAGCCAAGGGGCTTTCCAAGAGACCCAGTACTTC. Its translation is CASSQGAFQETQYF.

The rearrangement links TRBV2 to TRBJ2-3; TRBD1 matches 9 bases. This CDR3 region has 20 residues. Unmatched junction bases numbered 18, after V lost 5 bases and J lost 0 bases. CDR1 is SNHLY and CDR2 is FYNNEI in the germline V gene. CDR3 protein: CASSPVGGQGTFFSTDTQYF. CDR3 coding DNA: TGTGCCAGCAGTCCGGTAGGGGGACAGGGTACCTTTTTTAGCACAGATACGCAGTATTTT.